The next 15 T cell receptor beta chains were all read from a single sample in a study of blood T cell repertoires in COVID-19. Assay used: immunoSEQ multiplex PCR; TCRdb lists only in-frame clones, some missing. Of about 200,000 clones in the sample, 84% were seen once. Sequenced sample: peripheral blood. Source of these receptors: a woman aged 70-85 years with active or convalescent COVID-19.

J is TRBJ2-3 and V is TRBV5-4; D perhaps matches TRBD2 (5 bases). This CDR3 contains 15 residues. Trimming removed 4 bases at V and 1 base at J, with 13 bases between. Looked up from germline, CDR1 is SGHNT and CDR2 is YYREEE (reference sequence). The CDR3 bases are TGTGCCAGCAGCCGGGGAGTGGCGGGCACAGATACGCAGTATTTT. As protein: CASSRGVAGTDTQYF.

The rearrangement uses TRBV7-2 and TRBJ2-1; a possible D gene is TRBD2 (6 bases). The CDR3 consists of 14 residues. V was pared by 8 bases and J by 11 bases, with 22 bases between. Germline V gene sequence: CDR1 SGHTA, CDR2 FQGNSA. The CDR3 protein is CASALGVAGGKQFF. The CDR3 nucleotides are TGTGCCAGCGCCCTTGGCGTTGCCGGAGGGAAGCAGTTCTTC.

The chain combines TRBV2 with TRBJ2-1; tentatively, D is TRBD2 (6 bases). Germline V gene sequence: CDR1 SNHLY, CDR2 FYNNEI. The CDR3 is made up of 13 amino acids. Between the trimmed V and J ends, which lost 7 bases and 4 bases, there was a span of 11 bases. The CDR3 coding sequence is TGTGCCAGCAATTTCGGAGGGTACAATGAGCAGTTCTTC. This translates into CASNFGGYNEQFF.

V is TRBV28 and J is TRBJ2-1; the D gene is possibly TRBD2 (5 bases). V was shortened by 3 bases and J by 6 bases, with 12 bases between the two germline ends. Germline assignment: CDR1 MDHEN and CDR2 SYDVKM. CDR3 size: 14 residues. CDR3 in amino acids: CASSFSDYRNEQFF. CDR3 in DNA: TGTGCCAGCAGTTTTTCCGACTATCGCAATGAGCAGTTCTTC.

This clone has a single count. The chain is built from TRBV28 and TRBJ1-4; TRBD1 aligns across 11 bases. The CDR3 covers 16 residues. With 3 bases clipped from V and 7 bases from J, the junction kept 7 bases outside the gene matches. The V gene's germline CDR1 is MDHEN and CDR2 SYDVKM. The CDR3 region is CASSLGGTGGIEKLFF. CDR3 coding DNA: TGTGCCAGCAGTTTGGGAGGGACAGGGGGGATTGAAAAACTGTTTTTT.

The V gene is TRBV28, the J gene TRBJ1-2, with 8 bases that match TRBD1. The CDR3 contains 14 residues. V gave up 6 bases and J gave up 4 bases; unmatched junction bases: 7. CDR1 and CDR2 from the germline V gene are MDHEN and SYDVKM. CDR3 sequence reads: CASRNQGASYGYTF. DNA of the CDR3: TGTGCCAGCAGGAATCAGGGGGCAAGCTATGGCTACACCTTC.

This sequence joins TRBV3-1 (or the pseudogene TRBV3-2) and TRBJ2-3, with D tentatively TRBD2 (5 bases). Trimming took 3 bases from V and 0 from J, leaving 13 bases between them. This CDR3 has 16 amino acids. Germline V gene lookup returns CDR1 LGHDT and CDR2 YNNKEL (reference sequence). The CDR3 protein is CASSHPGGGSTDTQYF. The CDR3 coding sequence is TGTGCCAGCAGCCATCCAGGCGGCGGGAGCACAGATACGCAGTATTTT.

This chain uses TRBV5-1 with TRBJ2-6, with no clear D. Per germline, CDR1 SGHRS and CDR2 YFSETQ. Between the trimmed V and J ends, which lost 0 bases and 0 bases, there was a span of 7 bases. The length of the CDR3 is 16 residues. CDR3 loop: CASSLVPSSGANVLTF. The CDR3, as DNA: TGCGCCAGCAGCTTGGTTCCGAGCTCTGGGGCCAACGTCCTGACTTTC.

V gene TRBV10-1 combines with J gene TRBJ2-1, with D maybe TRBD1 (6 bases). The ends were cut back, 2 bases at V and 7 bases at J, with 12 bases in the middle. Germline lookup yields CDR1 WNHNN and CDR2 SYGVQD (reference sequence). The CDR3 loop spans 14 amino acids. CDR3 sequence (DNA): TGCGCCAGCAGTGAGGCAGGGGCACCGAATGAGCAGTTCTTC. This codes for CASSEAGAPNEQFF.

There are many counts of this clone. V is TRBV7-3 and J is TRBJ2-1, with 9 bases lining up with TRBD2. This CDR3 spans 17 amino acids. The germline V gene has CDR1 SGHTA and CDR2 FQGTGA. Germline trimming cut 2 bases from V and 10 bases from J; bases unmatched to any gene: 15. For the CDR3, the DNA is TGTGCCAGCAGCTTAGGCCGTGGGGCTAGCGGGAAAGCCGAGCAGTTCTTC. Its protein product is CASSLGRGASGKAEQFF. The whole variable domain, filled in from reference TRBV7-3 and TRBJ2-1, reads GAGVSQTPSNKVTEKGKYVELRCDPISGHTALYWYRQSLGQGPEFLIYFQGTGAADDSGLPNDRFFAVRPEGSVSTLKIQRTERGDSAVYLCASSLGRGASGKAEQFFGPGTRLTVL.

The chain is built from TRBV9 and TRBJ1-1, with 9 bases identical to TRBD1. This CDR3 has 15 amino acids. Germline CDR1 SGDLS, CDR2 YYNGEE. V shed 0 bases, J shed 8 bases, and the junction held 8 bases outside the gene matches. The CDR3 here is CASSVAPRTGVEAFF. DNA of the CDR3: TGTGCCAGCAGCGTAGCCCCACGGACAGGGGTCGAAGCTTTCTTT.

This clone was counted at least ten times. The V call is TRBV29-1, the J call TRBJ2-2, with a tentative D call TRBD2 (5 bases). Germline V gene lookup returns CDR1 SQVTM and CDR2 ANQGSEA. Trimming left V 6 bases short and J 4 bases short, with 15 bases between. The CDR3 has 14 amino acids. The CDR3 coding sequence is TGCAGCGTCGTTCCGGGGAGAGGCACCGGGGAGCTGTTTTTT. Its protein product is CSVVPGRGTGELFF.

The rearrangement uses TRBV21-1 and TRBJ2-1; the DNA was not compared with TRBD1, the D call given in the table. TRBV21-1 is annotated as a pseudogene. CDR3 length: 14 amino acids. The CDR3 DNA follows: TGTGCCAGCAGTGGCGAGGGGGCAGGGAGTGAGCAGTTCTTC. This sequence encodes CASSGEGAGSEQFF.

The J gene is TRBJ1-2, the V gene TRBV29-1; 7 bases are shared with TRBD1. This CDR3 comprises 13 residues. V gave up 2 bases and J gave up 4 bases; unmatched junction bases: 4. Germline loops: CDR1 SQVTM, CDR2 ANQGSEA. The CDR3: CSVERGLIYGYTF. The CDR3 nucleotides read TGCAGCGTTGAAAGGGGGCTGATCTATGGCTACACCTTC.

The J gene is TRBJ2-5, the V gene TRBV2; weak D call: TRBD2 (5 bases). Trimming took off 1 base at V and 5 bases at J, with 11 bases between the two ends. The germline V gene encodes CDR1 SNHLY and CDR2 FYNNEI. The CDR3 is 14 residues long. The chain's CDR3 is CASSEGRMGETQYF. The DNA for the CDR3 is TGTGCCAGCAGTGAAGGGAGGATGGGGGAGACCCAGTACTTC.